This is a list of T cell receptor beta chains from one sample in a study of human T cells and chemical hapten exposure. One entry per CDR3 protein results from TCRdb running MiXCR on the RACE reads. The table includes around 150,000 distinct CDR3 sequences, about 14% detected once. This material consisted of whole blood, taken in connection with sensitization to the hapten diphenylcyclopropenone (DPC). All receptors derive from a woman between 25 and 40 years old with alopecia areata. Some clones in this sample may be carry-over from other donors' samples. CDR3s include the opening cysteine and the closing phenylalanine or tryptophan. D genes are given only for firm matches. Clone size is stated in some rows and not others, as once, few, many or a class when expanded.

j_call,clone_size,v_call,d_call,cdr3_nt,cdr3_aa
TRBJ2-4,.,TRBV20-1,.,TGCAGTGCTAGAGCGGGGCGCGCGAACATTCAGTACTTC,CSARAGRANIQYF
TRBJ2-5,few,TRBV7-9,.,TGTGCCAGCAGCTTAGTTTCTCTAGAGACCCAGTACTTC,CASSLVSLETQYF
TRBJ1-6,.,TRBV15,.,TGTGCCACCAGCAAGGAATCCAATAATTCACCCCTCCACTTT,CATSKESNNSPLHF
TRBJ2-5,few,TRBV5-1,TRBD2,TGCGCCAGCAGCTTGGGAACTAGCGGTTACGAAACCCAGTACTTC,CASSLGTSGYETQYF
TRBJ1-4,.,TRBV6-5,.,TGTGCCAGCAGTTACTCGGTCCAGCTTAATGAAAAACTGTTTTTT,CASSYSVQLNEKLFF
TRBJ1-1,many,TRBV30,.,TGTGCCTGGGGAAAGATGAACACTGAAGCTTTCTTT,CAWGKMNTEAFF
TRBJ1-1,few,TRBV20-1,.,TGCAGTGCTGAGAAGCAGGGGAATGAGGCTTTCTTT,CSAEKQGNEAFF
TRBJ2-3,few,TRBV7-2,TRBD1,TGTGTCAGCAGAGGCCCGGGACAGTTAACCGGAGATACGCAGTATTTT,CVSRGPGQLTGDTQYF
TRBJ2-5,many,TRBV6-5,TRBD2,TGTGCCAGCAGTACGCCGAGCGGGAGGCTGGAGACCCAGTACTTC,CASSTPSGRLETQYF
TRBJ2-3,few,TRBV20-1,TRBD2,TGCAGTGCTAGTCGGGCTAGCGGGGGGAACTCAGATACGCAGTATTTT,CSASRASGGNSDTQYF
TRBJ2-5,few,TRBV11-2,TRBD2,TGTGCCAGCAGCTTAGGGGGTACTAGCGGGAAAGAGACCCAGTACTTC,CASSLGGTSGKETQYF
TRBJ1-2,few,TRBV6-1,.,TGTGCCAGCAGTGAAGCTGGAGGCTACACCTTC,CASSEAGGYTF
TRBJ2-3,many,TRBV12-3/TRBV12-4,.,TGTGCCAGCAGGCCCCTCACAGATACGCAGTATTTT,CASRPLTDTQYF
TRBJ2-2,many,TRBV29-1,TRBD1,TGCAGCGCTAACAGGGGGCCTGTAGCCGGGGAGCTGTTTTTT,CSANRGPVAGELFF
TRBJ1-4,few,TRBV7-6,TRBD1,TGTGCCAGCAGCTTAGTAGGGACAGGCTCCCCGGAGGATGAAAAACTGTTTTTT,CASSLVGTGSPEDEKLFF
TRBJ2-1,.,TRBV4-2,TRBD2,TGTGCCAGCAGCCACCTCGCCGGGACTAGCGGGGCCATGTTATACAATGAGCAGTTCTTC,CASSHLAGTSGAMLYNEQFF
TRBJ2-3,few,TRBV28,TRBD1,TGTGCCAGCAGTTTAGGACAGGAGGCAGATACGCAGTATTTT,CASSLGQEADTQYF
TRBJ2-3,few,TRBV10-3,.,TGTGCCATCAGTGGATTCATAGGGACAGATACGCAGTATTTT,CAISGFIGTDTQYF
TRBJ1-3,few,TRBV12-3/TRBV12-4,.,TGTGCCAGCAGTTTTCGGCACAGAGGAAACACCATATATTTT,CASSFRHRGNTIYF
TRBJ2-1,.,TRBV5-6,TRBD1,TGTGCCAGCAGCCATAACCGTGGGACAGGGGGATCCTACAATGAGCAGTTCTTC,CASSHNRGTGGSYNEQFF
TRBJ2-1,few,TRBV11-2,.,TGTGCCAGCAGCTTTGAACCCCAGGCAAATGAGCAGTTCTTC,CASSFEPQANEQFF
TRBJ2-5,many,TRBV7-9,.,TGTGCCAGCAGGGGAGTAGCCGCGGGAGAGACCCAGTACTTC,CASRGVAAGETQYF
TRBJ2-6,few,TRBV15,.,TGTGCCACCAGCAGAGACCGGGGAGCTGGGGCCAACGTCCTGACTTTC,CATSRDRGAGANVLTF
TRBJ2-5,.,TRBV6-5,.,TGTGCCAGCAGTTACTCGCTGCGCGGGACCCAAGAGACCCAGTACTTC,CASSYSLRGTQETQYF
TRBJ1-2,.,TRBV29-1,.,TGCAGCGTTGAAGGTATACCACCTATTTGGGGCTACACCTTC,CSVEGIPPIWGYTF
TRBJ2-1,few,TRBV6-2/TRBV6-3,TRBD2,TGTGCCAGCAGTTCCCTGGGTTGGATTGGACTAGCGGGAGTGGGTGAGCAGTTCTTC,CASSSLGWIGLAGVGEQFF
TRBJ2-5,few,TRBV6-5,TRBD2,TGTGCCAGCAGTTACGGATTAGCGGCGGGAGGAGAGACCCAGTACTTC,CASSYGLAAGGETQYF
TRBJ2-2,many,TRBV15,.,TGTGCCACCAGCAGAGATGAGGGACACTTAACCGGGGAGCTGTTTTTT,CATSRDEGHLTGELFF
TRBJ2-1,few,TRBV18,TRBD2,TGTGCCAGCTCCTGGACTAGCGGAAGCTCCTACAATGAGCAGTTCTTC,CASSWTSGSSYNEQFF
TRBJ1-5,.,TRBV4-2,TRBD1,TGTGCCAGCAGTCAAGTGACAGGGGGGAATCAGCCCCAGCATTTT,CASSQVTGGNQPQHF
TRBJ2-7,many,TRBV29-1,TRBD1,TGCAGCGTCGCCATTACAGGGGGATCTGACGAGCAGTACTTC,CSVAITGGSDEQYF
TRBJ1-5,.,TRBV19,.,TGTGCCAGTAGTACCCCGACCCAGCGGGTAGGCAATCAGCCCCAGCATTTT,CASSTPTQRVGNQPQHF
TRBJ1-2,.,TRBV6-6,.,TGTGCCAGCAGAAACGGACAGATCGACTATGGCTACACCTTC,CASRNGQIDYGYTF
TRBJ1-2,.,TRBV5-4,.,TGTGCCAGCAGCTTGGACCCATACCTTAACTATGGCTACACCTTC,CASSLDPYLNYGYTF
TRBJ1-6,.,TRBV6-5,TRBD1,TGTGCCAGCAGTTACTCGATACCTAGACAGGGCGGACCTTCTCCCCTCCACTTT,CASSYSIPRQGGPSPLHF
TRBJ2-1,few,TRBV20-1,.,TGCAGTGCTCCAAGGGTTCTCTCCTACAATGAGCAGTTCTTC,CSAPRVLSYNEQFF
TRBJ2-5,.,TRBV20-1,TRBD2,TGCAGTGCTCGTATAGCGGGGAGTCAAGAGACCCAGTACTTC,CSARIAGSQETQYF
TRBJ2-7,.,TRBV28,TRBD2,TGTGCCAGTGGACTAGCAGGATCGAGTTACGAGCAGTACTTC,CASGLAGSSYEQYF
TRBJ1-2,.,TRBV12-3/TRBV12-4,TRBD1,TGTGCCAGCAGTGGGACCGGGACAGGGCGGCATGGCTACACCTTC,CASSGTGTGRHGYTF
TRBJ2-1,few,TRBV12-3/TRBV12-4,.,TGTGCCAGCAGTTTTGCGGCGGGTGGGATATACAATGAGCAGTTCTTC,CASSFAAGGIYNEQFF
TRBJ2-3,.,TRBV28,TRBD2,TGTGCCAGCAGTGACCAGGGACTAGCGAGAGATACGCAGTATTTT,CASSDQGLARDTQYF
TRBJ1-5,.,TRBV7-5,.,.,CISVFNGGVRLYSNQPQHF
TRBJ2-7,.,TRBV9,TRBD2,TGTGCCAGCAGCGTAGAGGGACTAGCGGGAGCAAGGGAGCAGTACTTC,CASSVEGLAGAREQYF
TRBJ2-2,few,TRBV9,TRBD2,TGTGCCAGCAGCTTACTTAGCGGGAGAAATACCGGGGAGCTGTTTTTT,CASSLLSGRNTGELFF
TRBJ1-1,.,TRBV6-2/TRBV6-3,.,TGTGCCAGCAGTTACGGGGGGCTAGCGAACACTGAAGCTTTCTTT,CASSYGGLANTEAFF
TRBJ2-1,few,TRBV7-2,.,TGTGCCAGCAGCTTAGCAGTAGGCAACTACAATGAGCAGTTCTTC,CASSLAVGNYNEQFF
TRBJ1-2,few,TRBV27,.,TGTGCCAGCAGTTTATTAACTCTTGCAGCTGAAGGTTATGGCTACACCTTC,CASSLLTLAAEGYGYTF
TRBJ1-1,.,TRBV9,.,TGTGCCAGCAGCGTAGGGGCAGCGAACACTGAAGCTTTCTTT,CASSVGAANTEAFF
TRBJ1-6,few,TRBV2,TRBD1,TGTGCCAGCAGTAAAACCGGGACAGGGGCTAATTCACCCCTCCACTTT,CASSKTGTGANSPLHF
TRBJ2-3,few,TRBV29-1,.,TGCAGCGTTGTAGGGGGGGCGTCAGATACGCAGTATTTT,CSVVGGASDTQYF
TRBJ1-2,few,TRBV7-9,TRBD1,TGTGCCAGCAGCGGGGGACAGTTACCCTATGGCTACACCTTC,CASSGGQLPYGYTF
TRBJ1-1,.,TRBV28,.,TGTGCCAGCAGTGAATATCCGCAGGGCGGGCACACTGAAGCTTTCTTT,CASSEYPQGGHTEAFF
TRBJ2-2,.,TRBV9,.,TGTGCCAGCAGCGTAGACGTCGGGGAGCTGTTTTTT,CASSVDVGELFF
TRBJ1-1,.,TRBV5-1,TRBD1,TGCGCCAGCAGCTTGAGTACAGGGGGGGACACTGAAGCTTTCTTT,CASSLSTGGDTEAFF
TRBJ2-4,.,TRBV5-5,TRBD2,TGTGCCAGCAGCCCGTTTGATGGCGGGAGTAAAAACATTCAGTACTTC,CASSPFDGGSKNIQYF